This T cell receptor beta chain comes out of a study of T cell responses to AZD1222 COVID-19 vaccine. As for the study in general: Some second doses came at about 4 weeks and others at about 12 weeks; these were pooled. Study-level results: There were vaccine-associated CD4 TCRs across spike, dominant at 160-218 and 743-854. With two AZD1222 doses given, Spike-specific TCR breadth and depth both rose. White British people made up most donors, females outnumbered males, and clonal diversity was possibly underestimated.

V lost 0 bases and J lost 4; bases outside the gene matches: 8. The CDR3 is 16 residues long. Per germline, CDR1 LGHNA and CDR2 YNFKEQ. Note on this clone: Its matching antigen is unknown.

Sequenced by immunoSEQ multiplex PCR; TCRdb stores in-frame clones only, minus some. The repertoire consists of about 120,000 clones, with roughly nine tenths occurring once and the leading ten covering approximately 4.9%. Sequences were derived from peripheral blood, sampled on day 0 of AZD1222 vaccination. This sequence was found in an adult in good health. The rearrangement links TRBV4-2 to TRBJ1-1, with 7 bases that match TRBD1. CDR3 DNA: TGTGCCAGCAGCCAAGATCCAGCAGGGGGGACCACTGAAGCTTTCTTT. This encodes CASSQDPAGGTTEAFF.